One and the same sample provided the 27 T cell receptor beta chains below, sequenced in a study of blood T cell repertoires in COVID-19. Clones were read by immunoSEQ multiplex PCR, and TCRdb kept only the in-frame ones, dropping some. The data contain some 200,000 clones, around 95% of them singletons. The specimen was peripheral blood. These receptors were collected from a man aged 30 to 45 with COVID-19, enrolled during active disease.

The chain couples TRBV3-1 (or the pseudogene TRBV3-2) to TRBJ2-1; D might be TRBD1 (7 bases). The CDR3 length is 15 residues. The V and J ends lost 4 bases and 4 bases respectively, with 14 bases between them. The germline gives CDR1 LGHDT, CDR2 YNNKEL (reference sequence). The CDR3 region is CASSPGGPGYNEQFF. In nucleotides, the CDR3 is TGTGCCAGCAGCCCAGGGGGGCCGGGGTACAATGAGCAGTTCTTC.

The J gene is TRBJ1-2, the V gene TRBV18; tentative D call: TRBD1 (5 bases). Trimming left V 2 bases short and J 3 bases short, with 16 bases between. The CDR3 is 16 amino acids. Germline CDR1 KGHSH, CDR2 LQKENI. The CDR3 is CASSPGRRGKYYGYTF. The CDR3 nucleotides are TGTGCCAGCTCACCAGGTAGAAGGGGAAAATACTATGGCTACACCTTC.

The CDR3 DNA reads as TGTGCCAGTAGTATACCGGTCTATAATTCACCCCTCCACTTT. Protein: CASSIPVYNSPLHF. The V gene is TRBV19, the J gene TRBJ1-6; D remains ambiguous. There are 14 residues in the CDR3. Trimming stripped 2 bases from V and 3 bases from J, with 5 bases between. Germline V gene sequence: CDR1 LNHDA, CDR2 SQIVND (reference sequence).

This chain joins TRBV29-1 and TRBJ1-2; 8 bases line up with TRBD1. With V trimmed by 7 bases and J by 3 bases, 4 bases remained unmatched. CDR1 is SQVTM and CDR2 is ANQGSEA in the germline V gene. This CDR3 has 12 amino acids. CDR3 in DNA: TGCAGCGCGGGACAGGCCGACTATGGCTACACCTTC. The encoded protein is CSAGQADYGYTF.

The rearrangement joins TRBV4-1 to TRBJ1-5, with 10 nucleotides matching TRBD1. V was pared by 3 bases and J by 0 bases, with 11 bases of the junction left unmatched. Germline loops: CDR1 MGHRA, CDR2 YSYEKL. The CDR3 is 19 residues long. CDR3 residues: CASSQTGGPNMFSNQPQHF. In DNA form, the CDR3 reads TGCGCCAGCAGCCAGACAGGGGGCCCCAATATGTTTAGCAATCAGCCCCAGCATTTT.

The rearrangement joins TRBV3-1 (or the pseudogene TRBV3-2) to TRBJ1-1; D gene ambiguous. V lost 5 bases and J lost 6, with 16 bases in between. The CDR3 runs to 14 residues. CDR1 and CDR2 (germline): LGHDT, YNNKEL (reference sequence). The CDR3, as DNA: TGTGCCAGCAGCTCTAGAGACCGTAGCGCTGAAGCTTTCTTT. Its translation: CASSSRDRSAEAFF.

V and J are TRBV4-1 and TRBJ2-7; TRBD1 might be the D (6 bases). There are 15 residues in the CDR3. Trimming left V 1 base short and J 4 bases short, with 14 bases between. Germline V gene lookup returns CDR1 MGHRA and CDR2 YSYEKL. The DNA for the CDR3 is TGCGCCAGCAGCCAAGCTCCAGGGGCCCCATACGAGCAGTACTTC. Translation gives CASSQAPGAPYEQYF.

The rearrangement joins TRBV5-1 to TRBJ1-1, with TRBD1 matching over 10 bases. The CDR3 is 16 residues long. J gave up 6 bases and V 0 bases, and 8 bases lay outside the gene matches. Germline CDR1 and CDR2: SGHRS and YFSETQ. The CDR3 DNA follows: TGCGCCAGCAGCTTGGTACGACAGGGGGCTCGCGCTGAAGCTTTCTTT. It is translated as CASSLVRQGARAEAFF.

The chain recombines TRBV10-2 with TRBJ1-3, with TRBD1 identical over 8 bases. Germline loops: CDR1 WSHSY, CDR2 SAAADI. V trimming: 2 bases; J trimming: 2 bases; junction bases outside the gene matches: 8. The CDR3 extends over 17 amino acids. The CDR3 coding sequence is TGCGCCAGCAGTGAGAATTTTGGACAGGGCACTGGAAACACCATATATTTT. The encoded protein is CASSENFGQGTGNTIYF.

The rearrangement links TRBV14 to TRBJ1-1; D gene unclear. CDR1 and CDR2 (germline): SGHDN, FVKESK. Trimming stripped 4 bases from V and 4 bases from J, with 19 bases between. The CDR3 has 16 amino acids. CDR3 nucleotides: TGTGCCAGCAGCCGATACGAGGGCCCGCGGTTCACTGAAGCTTTCTTT. Translating it yields CASSRYEGPRFTEAFF.

V usage is TRBV28 and J usage is TRBJ1-6; maybe TRBD1 (6 bases). V lost 10 bases and J lost 5, with 15 bases in between. The CDR3 spans 14 residues. The V gene's germline CDR1 is MDHEN and CDR2 SYDVKM. The CDR3 DNA follows: TGTGCCACCAAGAAACAGGGAGATAATTCACCCCTCCACTTT. It is translated as CATKKQGDNSPLHF.

This chain uses TRBV5-1 with TRBJ1-6; 8 nucleotides align to TRBD1. CDR3 length equals 14 residues. Germline CDR1 is SGHRS and CDR2 is YFSETQ. V was pared by 4 bases and J by 10 bases, with 7 bases of the junction left unmatched. The CDR3 here is CASSTDRGRSPLHF. The CDR3 DNA reads as TGCGCCAGCAGCACCGACAGGGGTAGGTCACCCCTCCACTTT.

The chain joins TRBV5-4 to TRBJ1-3; D gene ambiguous. The ends were cut back, 5 bases at V and 4 bases at J, with 10 bases in the middle. The CDR3 length is 13 residues. CDR1 is SGHNT and CDR2 is YYREEE in the germline V gene (reference sequence). CDR3 nucleotides: TGTGCCAGCAGTCCCCCGTCGGGAAACACCATATATTTT. As protein: CASSPPSGNTIYF.

The rearrangement joins TRBV5-1 to TRBJ1-2; TRBD1 agrees at 8 bases. The germline CDR1 and CDR2 sequences are SGHRS and YFSETQ. The CDR3 length is 16 residues. After removal of 0 bases from V and 3 bases from J, the junction contained 7 bases not matched to a gene. The CDR3 coding sequence is TGCGCCAGCAGCTTGGCCCCGGACAGGGCCTACTATGGCTACACCTTC. Protein: CASSLAPDRAYYGYTF.

The genes are TRBV4-1 and TRBJ1-5; 10 bases match TRBD1. V was pared by 3 bases and J by 0 bases, with 8 bases of the junction left unmatched. This CDR3 has 18 residues. CDR1 and CDR2 from the germline V gene are MGHRA and YSYEKL. The CDR3 region is CASSQSGGQGHSNQPQHF. In nucleotides, the CDR3 is TGCGCCAGCAGCCAGTCCGGGGGACAGGGGCATAGCAATCAGCCCCAGCATTTT.

This rearrangement joins TRBV5-1 to TRBJ1-5; unclear D gene. CDR3 length: 15 amino acids. CDR1 is SGHRS and CDR2 is YFSETQ in the germline V gene. V was shortened by 0 bases and J by 3 bases, with 10 bases between the two germline ends. The CDR3 DNA is TGCGCCAGCAGCTTGGCCGGGGTTGCCAATCAGCCCCAGCATTTT. Its translation: CASSLAGVANQPQHF.

V usage is TRBV6-1 and J usage is TRBJ2-5; 9 bases are shared with TRBD1. This CDR3 has 16 residues. Germline V gene sequence: CDR1 MNHNS, CDR2 SASEGT. The junction had 9 bases not matched to a gene; V was cut back by 4 bases and J by 3 bases. The CDR3 nucleotides read TGTGCCAGCAGTGTCCGACAGGGGGGGGACAAAGAGACCCAGTACTTC. It translates to CASSVRQGGDKETQYF.

The chain couples TRBV28 to TRBJ2-3; TRBD1 might be the D (6 bases). The length of the CDR3 is 14 residues. CDR1 and CDR2 (germline): MDHEN, SYDVKM. V lost 2 bases to trimming and J lost 8 bases, with 14 bases between them. The CDR3 loop reads CASSLSVTGSTQYF. As DNA, the CDR3 is TGTGCCAGCAGTTTAAGCGTTACAGGGAGTACGCAGTATTTT.

The chain employs TRBV6-5 and TRBJ2-5; 8 bases line up with TRBD2. CDR1 is MNHEY, CDR2 SVGAGI, per germline. V lost 6 bases to trimming and J lost 3 bases; unmatched junction nucleotides: 9. The CDR3 has 15 residues. CDR3 region: CASSDLGGAKETQYF. For the CDR3, the DNA is TGTGCCAGCAGCGACCTCGGGGGGGCGAAAGAGACCCAGTACTTC.

Written as DNA, the CDR3 is TGCGCCAGCAGCTTGGCCGAACAGGGCTATGGCTACACCTTC. Translation: CASSLAEQGYGYTF. The V and J genes are TRBV5-1 and TRBJ1-2; a weak D match, TRBD1 (6 bases). Per germline, CDR1 SGHRS and CDR2 YFSETQ. V gave up 0 bases and J gave up 4 bases, with 10 bases separating them. The CDR3 runs 14 residues.

The rearrangement links TRBV10-1 to TRBJ1-3; no definite D call. Germline CDR1 and CDR2: WNHNN and SYGVQD (reference sequence). The CDR3 sequence is 14 residues long. Trimming removed 0 bases from V and 0 bases from J, with 3 bases in between. The CDR3 reads CASSESISGNTIYF. The CDR3 DNA follows: TGCGCCAGCAGTGAGTCCATCTCTGGAAACACCATATATTTT.

The V call is TRBV27, the J call TRBJ1-5; the D is unclear. The CDR3 contains 15 residues. Germline lookup yields CDR1 MNHEY and CDR2 SMNVEV (reference sequence). The germline V and J ends were trimmed by 0 bases and 3 bases, with 9 bases remaining between them. DNA for the CDR3: TGTGCCAGCAGTTTATCCTCAGGCTACAATCAGCCCCAGCATTTT. Protein: CASSLSSGYNQPQHF.

This chain connects TRBV25-1 to TRBJ2-2; D uncertain. Per the germline V gene, CDR1 is MGHDK and CDR2 is SYGVNS. The CDR3 contains 13 residues. Deletions cut 0 bases from V and 6 bases from J, with 5 bases between. In nucleotides, the CDR3 is TGTGCCAGCAGTGAATATTGGCCCGGGGAGCTGTTTTTT. Translating it yields CASSEYWPGELFF.

The CDR3 loop reads CASGTPGIEAFF. In nucleotides, the CDR3 is TGTGCCAGCGGGACACCTGGAATTGAAGCTTTCTTT. The chain couples TRBV6-5 to TRBJ1-1, with a tentative D call TRBD1 (6 bases). CDR1 and CDR2 (germline): MNHEY, SVGAGI. The length of the CDR3 is 12 residues. Deletions cut 8 bases from V and 7 bases from J, with 14 bases between.

The chain joins TRBV29-1 to TRBJ1-1, with a weak D call TRBD1 (6 bases). The ends were cut back, 3 bases at V and 0 bases at J, with 11 bases in the middle. Germline CDR1 reads SQVTM; CDR2 reads ANQGSEA. CDR3 size: 14 residues. The CDR3 bases are TGCAGCGTTGAGTTCGACAGGATGAACACTGAAGCTTTCTTT. The encoded protein is CSVEFDRMNTEAFF.

The chain recombines TRBV5-1 with TRBJ2-7; 7 bases fit TRBD1. The germline CDR1 and CDR2 sequences are SGHRS and YFSETQ. The trim removed 4 bases at V and 5 bases at J, leaving 6 bases unmatched. The CDR3 covers 13 residues. This chain's CDR3 is CASSGRQGDEQYF. The CDR3 nucleotides read TGCGCCAGCAGCGGGAGACAGGGAGACGAGCAGTACTTC.

The chain couples TRBV7-9 to TRBJ2-5; 12 positions match TRBD2. The germline V gene encodes CDR1 SEHNR and CDR2 FQNEAQ (reference sequence). V trimming: 5 bases; J trimming: 4 bases; junction bases outside the gene matches: 14. This CDR3 is 18 amino acids long. CDR3 nucleotide sequence: TGTGCCAGCAGCCCCCGACGGCCTAGCGGGGGGGCCGGAGAGACCCAGTACTTC. Translating it yields CASSPRRPSGGAGETQYF. Complete variable domain (other parts from reference TRBV7-9 and TRBJ2-5): DTGVSQNPRHKITKRGQNVTFRCDPISEHNRLYWYRQTLGQGPEFLTYFQNEAQLEKSRLLSDRFSAERPKGSFSTLEIQRTEQGDSAMYLCASSPRRPSGGAGETQYFGPGTRLLVL.